This T cell receptor (beta chain) was retrieved from a study of pediatric ulcerative colitis. Study as a whole: Most patients had pancolitis, and two had left-sided colitis.

On this clone itself: Antigen: not known.

Sequenced by immunoSEQ multiplex PCR; TCRdb stores in-frame clones only, minus some. The data show about 64,000 clones, 86% seen once. Findings of the study overall: Ulcerative colitis patients shared more blood-rectal clones than controls. Rectal repertoires separated controls, mild-moderate and acute severe colitis. All ulcerative colitis patients, but no controls, carried a couple of rectal clonotypes.

Germline values: CDR1 MNHNS, CDR2 SASEGT. The CDR3 spans 15 residues. The V gene end was trimmed by 2 bases and the J gene end by 8 bases; junction bases not matched to a gene: 9. This TCR came from a boy between 10 and 17 years old with severe ulcerative colitis. The sample taken for sequencing was blood. The V and J genes are TRBV6-1 and TRBJ1-2, with 9 positions matching TRBD1. In DNA, the CDR3 is TGTGCCAGCAGTGAATTTGGACAGGGGTTGGTAGGCTACACCTTC. Translating it yields CASSEFGQGLVGYTF.